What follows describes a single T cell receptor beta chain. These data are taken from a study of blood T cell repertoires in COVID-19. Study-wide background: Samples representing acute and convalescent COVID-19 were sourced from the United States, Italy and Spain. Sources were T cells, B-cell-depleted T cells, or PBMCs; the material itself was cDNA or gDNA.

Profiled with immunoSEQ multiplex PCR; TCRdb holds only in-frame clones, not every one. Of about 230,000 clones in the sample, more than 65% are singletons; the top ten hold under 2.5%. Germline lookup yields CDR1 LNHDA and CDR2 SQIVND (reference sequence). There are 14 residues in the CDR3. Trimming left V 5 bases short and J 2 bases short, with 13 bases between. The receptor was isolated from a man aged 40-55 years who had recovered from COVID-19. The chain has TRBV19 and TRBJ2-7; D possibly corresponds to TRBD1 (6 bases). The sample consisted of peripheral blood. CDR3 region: CASSEGDGAYEQYF. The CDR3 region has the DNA TGTGCCAGTAGTGAGGGGGACGGGGCCTACGAGCAGTACTTC.